The clone carrying this T cell receptor beta chain has a single count. Germline CDR1 reads MNHEY; CDR2 reads SVGAGI. The junction had 11 bases not matched to a gene; V was cut back by 5 bases and J by 8 bases. The CDR3 loop spans 14 amino acids. This sample stems from a study of shared T cell receptors in the human thymus. TCRdb's copy holds only in-frame clones and misses some; the assay was immunoSEQ multiplex PCR. The sample contains approximately 760,000 clones, 80% to 90% of which appear only once. Another study also made use of these data, one on human thymus T cells. That work adds: Each of the donors was a healthy Finnish infant who was undergoing open corrective cardiac surgery for congenital heart defects. Resections were taken during corrective heart surgery, and the thymus tissue came from these. Use of V and J genes seemed skewed within the thymic and blood repertoires. Among unrelated individuals, related research reported thymic repertoires that overlapped highly.

The receptor was derived from a girl less than two years old with a congenital heart defect. The gene calls are TRBV6-5 and TRBJ1-2; 7 nucleotides agree with TRBD1. The sequencing input was thymocytes. CDR3 region: CASSENRQGKGYTF. CDR3 nucleotides: TGTGCCAGCAGTGAGAACAGACAGGGTAAAGGCTACACCTTC.